A single sample is the source of the 21 T cell receptor beta chains below, sequenced in a study of regulatory T cells in long-lasting Graves disease. Assembly of TCR beta libraries relied on iRepertoire HTBI primers together with Arm-PCR of CDR3 regions. TCRdb passed the multiplex PCR reads through MiXCR, listing each CDR3 protein once. The sample carries around 460,000 distinct CDR3 sequences, 20% to 25% recorded once. Documented time point: persistent/refractory GD, antithyroid drugs over 5 years with positive TRAb. Following extraction of RNA from PBMCs, that RNA was used to make the TCR library. The sequenced sample was peripheral blood mononuclear cells (PBMCs), obtained when the disease was refractory, from a patient treated with antithyroid drugs. The receptors originated from a female donor with Graves disease.

This clonotype has ten or more counts. The J gene is TRBJ2-7, the V gene TRBV6-2 or TRBV6-3; 7 bases line up with TRBD1. V shed 5 bases, J shed 1 base, and the junction held 5 bases outside the gene matches. Germline V CDR1 and CDR2: MNHEY, SVGEGT. This CDR3 has 14 residues. The CDR3 loop reads CASSRDSSSYEQYF. The CDR3 region has the DNA TGTGCCAGCAGTCGGGACAGCAGTTCCTACGAGCAGTACTTC.

The sample holds a few counts of this clonotype. The rearrangement uses TRBV20-1 and TRBJ1-5; D unresolved. In germline, CDR1 is DFQATT, CDR2 SNEGSKA (reference sequence). The V and J ends lost 3 bases and 4 bases respectively, with 10 bases between them. This CDR3 region has 13 residues. The CDR3 reads CSASRPVNQPQHF. The CDR3 nucleotides are TGCAGTGCTAGTCGGCCCGTGAATCAGCCCCAGCATTTT.

This clonotype was seen ten or more times. V and J are TRBV7-2 and TRBJ1-6; D gene ambiguous. The CDR3 spans 12 residues. Trimming left V 3 bases short and J 9 bases short, with 6 bases between. Germline V gene lookup returns CDR1 SGHTA and CDR2 FQGNSA. The DNA for the CDR3 is TGTGCCAGCAGCTTTAGCGGTTCACCCCTCCACTTT. Translating gives CASSFSGSPLHF.

This clonotype was seen a handful of times. The chain combines TRBV7-9 with TRBJ2-7; the D gene is possibly TRBD2 (7 bases). CDR1 is SEHNR, CDR2 FQNEAQ, per germline (reference sequence). There are 13 residues in the CDR3. V was trimmed by 3 bases and J by 7 bases, leaving 13 bases between them. The CDR3: CASSFPGGREQYF. As DNA, the CDR3 is TGTGCCAGCAGCTTTCCGGGGGGCAGGGAGCAGTACTTC.

This clonotype was seen at least ten times. The chain recombines TRBV28 with TRBJ1-2; tentatively, D is TRBD1 (5 bases). There are 16 residues in the CDR3. V was pared by 6 bases and J by 4 bases, with 21 bases between. Germline lookup yields CDR1 MDHEN and CDR2 SYDVKM. CDR3 sequence: CASRPQIITGGYGYTF. Here the CDR3 DNA reads TGTGCCAGCAGGCCCCAGATCATCACCGGGGGCTATGGCTACACCTTC.

This clonotype was seen ten or more times. The chain combines TRBV7-9 with TRBJ1-2; 10 nucleotides agree with TRBD1. Germline trimming cut 5 bases from V and 9 bases from J; bases unmatched to any gene: 9. In germline, CDR1 is SEHNR, CDR2 FQNEAQ (reference sequence). This CDR3 has 14 residues. The CDR3 DNA follows: TGTGCCAGCAGCCGAGGGACAGGGGAGAGGAGCTACACCTTC. Translating gives CASSRGTGERSYTF. The complete variable domain, with remaining parts taken from reference TRBV7-9 and TRBJ1-2, reads DTGVSQNPRHKITKRGQNVTFRCDPISEHNRLYWYRQTLGQGPEFLTYFQNEAQLEKSRLLSDRFSAERPKGSFSTLEIQRTEQGDSAMYLCASSRGTGERSYTFGSGTRLTVV.

The chain employs TRBV30 and TRBJ1-2, with TRBD1 matching 8 bases. Germline assignment: CDR1 GTSNPN and CDR2 SVGIG (reference sequence). There are 14 residues in the CDR3. With 3 bases clipped from V and 1 base from J, the junction kept 4 bases outside the gene matches. The CDR3 spells CAWSFTGGNYGYTF. The DNA of the CDR3 is TGTGCCTGGAGCTTTACAGGGGGTAACTATGGCTACACCTTC.

V usage is TRBV5-1 and J usage is TRBJ1-5, with 8 positions matching TRBD1. CDR3 length: 17 residues. Germline V gene lookup returns CDR1 SGHRS and CDR2 YFSETQ. J gave up 0 bases and V 0 bases, and 5 bases lay outside the gene matches. The CDR3: CASSLGTGPYSNQPQHF. The CDR3 DNA sequence: TGCGCCAGCAGCTTGGGGACAGGGCCTTATAGCAATCAGCCCCAGCATTTT.

This clonotype was counted many times. This chain connects TRBV12-3 or TRBV12-4 to TRBJ1-5, with unresolved D. This CDR3 region has 15 residues. Trimming stripped 3 bases from V and 2 bases from J, with 11 bases between. In nucleotides, the CDR3 is TGTGCCAGCAGTTTGGGCAGGCCCGGCAATCAGCCCCAGCATTTT. It encodes CASSLGRPGNQPQHF.

Details on this clonotype: A much larger clone lies a single base off, so this may be a read error. The V and J genes are TRBV2 and TRBJ2-7; TRBD2 matches 10 bases. The CDR3 runs to 15 residues. J gave up 0 bases and V 8 bases, and 7 bases lay outside the gene matches. The germline CDR1 and CDR2 sequences are SNHLY and FYNNEI. This CDR3 is CASGGAGGPSYEQYF. CDR3 nucleotides: TGTGCCAGCGGCGGAGCGGGGGGGCCCTCCTACGAGCAGTACTTC.

Of note for this clonotype: An end of the junction does not agree with germline; a read error may underlie this. The chain uses TRBV2 and TRBJ2-5; D ambiguous. The CDR3 contains 13 residues. Germline lookup yields CDR1 SNHLY and CDR2 FYNNEI. CDR3 loop: CASRDHYRETQYF. The DNA of the CDR3 is TGTGCCAGCCGTGACCACTACCGGGAGACCCAGTACTTC.

This clonotype has a handful of counts. The chain recombines TRBV2 with TRBJ1-5; 7 nucleotides align to TRBD1. V trimming: 6 bases; J trimming: 7 bases; junction bases outside the gene matches: 3. This CDR3 contains 12 residues. Germline CDR1 is SNHLY and CDR2 is FYNNEI. The DNA of the CDR3 is TGTGCCAGCAGAACAGGGGCCCAGCCCCAGCATTTT. This codes for CASRTGAQPQHF.

This clonotype was observed a few times. V usage is TRBV5-1 and J usage is TRBJ2-7; 10 bases line up with TRBD2. CDR3 length equals 14 residues. After removal of 5 bases from V and 3 bases from J, the junction contained 5 bases not matched to a gene. Germline V gives CDR1 SGHRS, CDR2 YFSETQ. The CDR3 reads CASRRTSGVYEQYF. The CDR3 DNA follows: TGCGCCAGCAGAAGGACTAGCGGAGTCTACGAGCAGTACTTC.

This clonotype was seen ten or more times. The chain employs TRBV3-1 and TRBJ2-5, with 9 nucleotides matching TRBD1. There are 16 residues in the CDR3. The ends lost 4 bases at V and 4 bases at J; junction bases unmatched: 10. The germline CDR1 and CDR2 sequences are LGHDT and YNNKEL (reference sequence). CDR3: CASSRQEGQGPETQYF. Here the CDR3 DNA reads TGTGCCAGCAGCCGACAGGAGGGACAGGGACCAGAGACCCAGTACTTC.

This clonotype was recorded many times. V and J are TRBV7-2 and TRBJ2-5; the match to TRBD2 covers 8 bases. The CDR3 covers 15 residues. The germline gives CDR1 SGHTA, CDR2 FQGNSA. Trimming cost V 3 bases and J 5 bases; bases outside gene matches: 8. The CDR3 DNA follows: TGTGCCAGCAGCTTGGGCGGCGGGAGGTGGGAGACCCAGTACTTC. Protein sequence: CASSLGGGRWETQYF.

This clonotype appeared a few times. CDR3 loop: CSASEIARAGYEQYF. The CDR3 DNA sequence: TGCAGTGCTAGTGAGATAGCTAGGGCTGGCTACGAGCAGTACTTC. The chain combines TRBV20-1 with TRBJ2-7; D ambiguous. Germline V CDR1 and CDR2: DFQATT, SNEGSKA (reference sequence). Trimming took 3 bases from V and 3 from J, leaving 18 bases between them. This CDR3 is built from 15 residues.

V and J are TRBV28 and TRBJ2-7; a weak D match, TRBD2 (5 bases). CDR3 length equals 13 residues. Germline values: CDR1 MDHEN, CDR2 SYDVKM. Trimming took 7 bases from V and 6 from J, leaving 16 bases between them. CDR3 DNA: TGTGCCAGCACCCCGCCTGGGAGCGGCGAGCAGTACTTC. This codes for CASTPPGSGEQYF.

In this sample, this clonotype turned up a few times. V usage is TRBV14 and J usage is TRBJ2-7, with 8 positions matching TRBD2. The CDR3 totals 14 residues. Germline loops: CDR1 SGHDN, CDR2 FVKESK. V trimming: 0 bases; J trimming: 7 bases; junction bases outside the gene matches: 5. CDR3 in DNA: TGTGCCAGCAGCCAAGAATTAGCGGGAAGTGAGCAGTACTTC. Its translation is CASSQELAGSEQYF.

The table lists this clonotype with many counts. This chain uses TRBV7-3 with TRBJ2-7; TRBD2 agrees at 7 bases. Germline values: CDR1 SGHTA, CDR2 FQGTGA. The CDR3 consists of 14 residues. Unmatched junction bases numbered 5, after V lost 1 base and J lost 5 bases. In nucleotides, the CDR3 is TGTGCCAGCAGCTTAATTGGGGGGGAGGACGAGCAGTACTTC. Translation gives CASSLIGGEDEQYF.

This clonotype was observed many times. The chain uses TRBV2 and TRBJ2-6; a weak D match, TRBD2 (6 bases). The V gene's germline CDR1 is SNHLY and CDR2 FYNNEI. The length of the CDR3 is 13 residues. Trimming removed 6 bases at V and 3 bases at J, with 6 bases between. CDR3 protein: CASRRDGANVLTF. The DNA for the CDR3 is TGTGCCAGCAGGCGGGATGGGGCCAACGTCCTGACTTTC.

This chain connects TRBV27 to TRBJ1-1, with D perhaps TRBD1 (5 bases). Per germline, CDR1 MNHEY and CDR2 SMNVEV (reference sequence). CDR3 length: 14 residues. V dropped 2 bases and J dropped 2 bases, with 9 bases sitting between them. This CDR3 reads CASSLRQTNTEAFF. DNA of the CDR3: TGTGCCAGCAGTTTAAGACAGACTAACACTGAAGCTTTCTTT.